These T cell receptor beta chains were read from a single sample in a study of Graves' ophthalmopathy and Graves' hyperthyroidism. TCRdb independently ran MiXCR on the multiplex PCR reads; one entry per CDR3 protein. The sample records 400,000 to 450,000 distinct CDR3 sequences, 20% to 25% being singletons. The sequenced sample was peripheral blood. These receptors all stem from a woman under 30 with stable Graves' hyperthyroidism. The CDR3 runs from the conserved cysteine through the conserved F or W. Fields, in order: V gene, clone size, D gene, J gene, CDR3 DNA, CDR3 protein. The D gene is left open where the match is weak. Clone sizes are given selectively: once, few, many, or a class where the clone is expanded.

TRBV6-1	many	.	TRBJ2-7	TGTGCCAGCAGGGGGACATCCTCCATACCGTACGAGCAGTACTTC	CASRGTSSIPYEQYF
TRBV20-1	many	.	TRBJ1-5	TGCAGTGCTAGAGTGCCGAACAATCAGCCCCAGCATTTT	CSARVPNNQPQHF
TRBV12-3/TRBV12-4	many	.	TRBJ1-1	TGTGCCAGCAGTTTAGTCCCGAAGGAACACTGCGCTTTCTTT	CASSLVPKEHCAFF
TRBV27	.	.	TRBJ1-2	TGTGCCAGCAGCCGGGGGCAGGAAAAGGCCTATGGCTACACCTTC	CASSRGQEKAYGYTF
TRBV28	many	.	TRBJ2-4	TGTGCCAGCAGTGGTGGGCGAAAAGCAAACATTCAGTACTTC	CASSGGRKANIQYF
TRBV30	.	TRBD1	TRBJ2-2	TGTGCCCACGACAGGGGGCGCGAAAACACCGGGGAGCTGTTTTTT	CAHDRGRENTGELFF
TRBV15	many	TRBD2	TRBJ2-7	TGTGCCACCAGCGGTGGACTAGCAATAACCTACGAGCAGTACTTC	CATSGGLAITYEQYF
TRBV11-1	few	.	TRBJ2-2	TGTGCCAGCAGCCCACTTGAACAGGGTGGGAGAGAAGGGGAGCTGTTTTTT	CASSPLEQGGREGELFF
TRBV30	many	TRBD1	TRBJ1-5	TGTGCCTGGAGTCCACGACCGGGACAGGGGATCAATCAGCCCCAGCATTTT	CAWSPRPGQGINQPQHF
TRBV6-4	many	TRBD1	TRBJ1-2	TGTGCCAGCAGTGAAGGACAGGGTTTCGGCTACACCTTC	CASSEGQGFGYTF
TRBV11-1	.	.	TRBJ2-7	TGTGCCAGCAGCTTAGACATCGTGAGGTTTTCCTACGAGCAGTACTTC	CASSLDIVRFSYEQYF